Following are 2 T cell receptor beta chains from one sample sequenced in a study of control samples from healthy donors and cancer patients. Produced via immunoSEQ multiplex PCR; TCRdb's table is partial and in-frame only. The repertoire holds 90,000 to 100,000 clones, with 79% as singletons. Specimen: blood. The receptors stem from a woman in her 30s in good health.

This sequence joins TRBV5-4 and TRBJ2-6; no reliable D call. The V end was cut by 4 bases, the J end by 2 bases, with 7 bases between. This CDR3 is 14 amino acids long. Germline values: CDR1 SGHNT, CDR2 YYREEE (reference sequence). CDR3 coding DNA: TGTGCCAGCAGCCGGACGACTGGGGCCAACGTCCTGACTTTC. It yields the protein CASSRTTGANVLTF. The full variable domain, its missing parts supplied by reference TRBV5-4 and TRBJ2-6, is ETGVTQSPTHLIKTRGQQVTLRCSSQSGHNTVSWYQQALGQGPQFIFQYYREEENGRGNFPPRFSGLQFPNYSSELNVNALELDDSALYLCASSRTTGANVLTFGAGSRLTVL.

The V gene is TRBV27, the J gene TRBJ2-3; D is unresolved. The germline gives CDR1 MNHEY, CDR2 SMNVEV (reference sequence). V shed 7 bases and J shed 3 bases, with 14 bases lying between them. The CDR3 is made up of 14 amino acids. The CDR3 bases are TGTGCCAGCAAGGTGTCGGCAGCTACAGATACGCAGTATTTT. Its translation is CASKVSAATDTQYF.